This T cell receptor (beta chain) was retrieved from a study of shared clonotypes between healthy human individuals. Points from the study as a whole: Shared clonotypes: about 5% naive CD4, around 3.4% naive CD8, around 2.2% memory CD4, 0.35% to 0.5% memory CD8. Unshared clonotypes carried lower generation probabilities than those common to all four donors.

The run depth of the assay was deep. Measured with immunoSEQ multiplex PCR; TCRdb has only the in-frame clones, and not every one. The sample lists 2 million to 2.5 million clones, roughly 92% occurring once. With V trimmed by 4 bases and J by 6 bases, 8 bases remained unmatched. Germline assignment: CDR1 SGHRS and CDR2 YFSETQ. This CDR3 has 15 residues. Turning to this clone: Its target is unknown. Other DNA sequences in the same sample also yield this CDR3.

The source of this sequence is a man between 18 and 29 years old in good health. Some clones in this sample may be carry-over from other donors' samples. The chain has TRBV5-1 and TRBJ1-4; TRBD1 matches 8 bases. Sample: naive CD4+ T cells from PBMCs. This sample's subset: CD45RA+ positively selected. This chain's CDR3 is CASSPAGTGYEKLFF. DNA of the CDR3: TGCGCCAGCAGCCCCGCCGGGACAGGCTATGAAAAACTGTTTTTT.